These 20 T cell receptor beta chains share one sample of origin, sequenced in a study of chemoradiotherapy in HPV16-positive cancers. Clones were read by immunoSEQ multiplex PCR, and TCRdb kept only the in-frame ones, dropping some. The sample has roughly 30,000 clones, over 80% seen once. The source was blood, collected from a patient who underwent chemoradiotherapy. The receptors stem from a human donor with HPV-associated anogenital cancer.

The chain couples TRBV7-2 to TRBJ1-1; D gene ambiguous. Trimming shortened V by 1 base and J by 1 base, and 10 bases separated the two germline ends. Germline assignment: CDR1 SGHTA and CDR2 FQGNSA. CDR3 length: 15 residues. This CDR3 reads CASSLVSGQNTEAFF. The CDR3 DNA follows: TGTGCCAGCAGCTTAGTAAGTGGGCAGAACACTGAAGCTTTCTTT.

V gene TRBV27 combines with J gene TRBJ1-6; D not resolved. CDR3 length: 17 residues. The germline CDR1 and CDR2 sequences are MNHEY and SMNVEV (reference sequence). Trimming removed 6 bases at V and 10 bases at J, with 25 bases between. The DNA of the CDR3 is TGTGCCAGCAGGAAGTGGGATACGGCCCGTTCTGGGTCACCCCTCCACTTT. Encoded protein: CASRKWDTARSGSPLHF.

The V and J genes are TRBV7-2 and TRBJ2-5, with 7 bases identical to TRBD2. Trimming at V came to 2 bases and at J to 1 base, leaving 4 bases not matched to a gene. Germline V CDR1 and CDR2: SGHTA, FQGNSA. The CDR3 is made up of 15 amino acids. The CDR3 here is CASSLLGLSQETQYF. CDR3 sequence (DNA): TGTGCCAGCAGCTTATTGGGACTAAGCCAAGAGACCCAGTACTTC. Variable domain in full (rest from reference TRBV7-2 and TRBJ2-5): GAGVSQSPSNKVTEKGKDVELRCDPISGHTALYWYRQSLGQGLEFLIYFQGNSAPDKSGLPSDRFSAERTGGSVSTLTIQRTQQEDSAVYLCASSLLGLSQETQYFGPGTRLLVL.

The chain carries TRBV18 and TRBJ1-1; D perhaps matches TRBD1 (6 bases). The CDR3 is 15 amino acids. The V gene's germline CDR1 is KGHSH and CDR2 LQKENI. V lost 2 bases to trimming and J lost 3 bases, with 13 bases between them. The CDR3 DNA reads as TGTGCCAGCTCACCATCGACAGGATGGTACACTGAAGCTTTCTTT. This gives the protein CASSPSTGWYTEAFF. Full variable domain (remainder filled in from reference TRBV18 and TRBJ1-1): NAGVMQNPRHLVRRRGQEARLRCSPMKGHSHVYWYRQLPEEGLKFMVYLQKENIIDESGMPKERFSAEFPKEGPSILRIQQVVRGDSAAYFCASSPSTGWYTEAFFGQGTRLTVV.

The rearrangement links TRBV5-1 to TRBJ1-1; D is uncertain. The CDR3 spans 13 residues. V was shortened by 1 base and J by 1 base, with 5 bases between the two germline ends. The germline V gene has CDR1 SGHRS and CDR2 YFSETQ. This chain's CDR3 is CASSLRQNTEAFF. DNA of the CDR3: TGCGCCAGCAGCTTGAGGCAGAACACTGAAGCTTTCTTT.

The rearrangement uses TRBV9 and TRBJ1-4; D remains unclear. This CDR3 has 19 amino acids. V lost 0 bases, J lost 11 bases, and 29 bases lay in between. Germline V gene data show CDR1 as SGDLS and CDR2 as YYNGEE. CDR3 DNA: TGTGCCAGCAGCGTAGGGGGAAGGGAAACCGAGCCCCAGAAGAAGAAACTGTTTTTT. Its protein is CASSVGGRETEPQKKKLFF.

V and J are TRBV18 and TRBJ2-1; no firm D call. V was cut by 0 bases and J by 0 bases, with 18 bases left in between. The germline V gene has CDR1 KGHSH and CDR2 LQKENI. The CDR3 is 19 residues long. The CDR3 coding sequence is TGTGCCAGCTCACCACCTCTCACCTGGCAGCTGGGCTCCTACAATGAGCAGTTCTTC. Translation gives CASSPPLTWQLGSYNEQFF.

J is TRBJ2-7 and V is TRBV19, with no clear D. Per germline, CDR1 LNHDA and CDR2 SQIVND (reference sequence). This CDR3 contains 14 residues. V was clipped by 0 bases and J by 5 bases, with 11 bases between them. As DNA, the CDR3 is TGTGCCAGTAGTATAGATAGAGTGTCCGACGAGCAGTACTTC. Translation: CASSIDRVSDEQYF.

The chain recombines TRBV7-2 with TRBJ1-1, with TRBD1 as a possible D gene (6 bases). V lost 5 bases to trimming and J lost 4 bases, with 11 bases between them. From germline, CDR1 is SGHTA and CDR2 FQGNSA. The CDR3 loop spans 13 amino acids. The CDR3 DNA follows: TGTGCCAGCAGCCAACAGGGATTCACTGAAGCTTTCTTT. This sequence encodes CASSQQGFTEAFF.

The rearrangement links TRBV2 to TRBJ1-5; no clear D. The CDR3 contains 14 residues. Trimming pared 2 bases from V and 5 bases from J, leaving 10 bases between. Germline V gene lookup returns CDR1 SNHLY and CDR2 FYNNEI. This CDR3 reads CASSEKAGYQPQHF. The CDR3 DNA reads TGTGCCAGCAGTGAAAAGGCAGGATATCAGCCCCAGCATTTT.

V is TRBV30 and J is TRBJ1-5; D uncertain. Germline CDR1 and CDR2: GTSNPN and SVGIG (reference sequence). With 1 base removed from V and 2 bases from J, the gap between germline ends came to 6 bases. The CDR3 has 13 amino acids. The CDR3 bases are TGTGCCTGGAGTGGGGCAGGCAATCAGCCCCAGCATTTT. It translates to CAWSGAGNQPQHF.

Only one count was recorded for this clone. This rearrangement joins TRBV27 to TRBJ1-4; 7 bases are a match to TRBD1. CDR1 and CDR2 (germline): MNHEY, SMNVEV (reference sequence). The V segment lost 3 bases and the J segment 4 bases; nucleotides outside the gene matches: 5. The CDR3 runs 15 residues. CDR3 nucleotide sequence: TGTGCCAGCAGTTTGACAGGGAGGGGTAATGAAAAACTGTTTTTT. Translation gives CASSLTGRGNEKLFF.

The rearrangement joins TRBV29-1 to TRBJ2-7, with D unclear. V shed 4 bases and J shed 3 bases, with 7 bases lying between them. Germline V gives CDR1 SQVTM, CDR2 ANQGSEA. The CDR3 contains 11 residues. In DNA form, the CDR3 reads TGCAGCGTTGCCACAATCTACGAGCAGTACTTC. It yields the protein CSVATIYEQYF.

The gene calls are TRBV7-3 and TRBJ1-1, with D possibly TRBD1 on 6 matching bases. This CDR3 region has 15 residues. Germline V gene data show CDR1 as SGHTA and CDR2 as FQGTGA. The ends were cut back, 6 bases at V and 5 bases at J, with 19 bases in the middle. The chain's CDR3 is CASSLVTGMGTEAFF. In DNA form, the CDR3 reads TGTGCCAGCAGTCTAGTCACAGGGATGGGTACTGAAGCTTTCTTT.

Remarks on this clone: The sample contains more than one DNA sequence encoding this CDR3. The chain has TRBV11-1 and TRBJ2-7; D is uncertain. The CDR3 is made up of 12 amino acids. The germline CDR1 and CDR2 sequences are SGHAT and FQDESV (reference sequence). Trimming stripped 5 bases from V and 1 base from J, with 6 bases between. The CDR3 DNA is TGTGCCAGCAGCCTGATTTCCTACGAGCAGTACTTC. Residues: CASSLISYEQYF.

The chain joins TRBV2 to TRBJ2-7, with D perhaps matching TRBD2 (7 bases). The V gene's germline CDR1 is SNHLY and CDR2 FYNNEI. The length of the CDR3 is 14 residues. The V gene lost 4 bases and the J gene lost 7 bases, with 17 bases spanning the gap. The CDR3 coding sequence is TGTGCCAGCAGTGGTGACGGGGGGCCGTATGAGCAGTACTTC. Amino acid sequence: CASSGDGGPYEQYF.

This chain links TRBV7-2 with TRBJ2-3; 12 positions agree with TRBD2. This CDR3 comprises 15 residues. The V segment lost 4 bases and the J segment 4 bases; nucleotides outside the gene matches: 3. From germline, CDR1 is SGHTA and CDR2 FQGNSA. The DNA of the CDR3 is TGTGCCAGCAGCTCTAGCGGGGGGGCTGCAGATACGCAGTATTTT. Its translation: CASSSSGGAADTQYF.

The CDR3 reads CASSLWGAKTDTQYF. In DNA form, the CDR3 reads TGTGCCAGCAGTTTATGGGGGGCGAAAACAGATACGCAGTATTTT. This sequence joins TRBV27 and TRBJ2-3; the D gene could be TRBD1 or TRBD2 (6 bases each). Trimming removed 1 base at V and 3 bases at J, with 11 bases between. Germline V lookup: CDR1 MNHEY, CDR2 SMNVEV (reference sequence). CDR3 length: 15 amino acids.

V gene TRBV29-1 combines with J gene TRBJ1-2; D gene ambiguous. Trimming stripped 6 bases from V and 14 bases from J, with 22 bases between. This CDR3 is built from 12 residues. Germline V CDR1 and CDR2: SQVTM, ANQGSEA. CDR3 region: CSVGVDPLTLTF. Here the CDR3 DNA reads TGCAGCGTGGGCGTCGATCCTTTGACGTTGACCTTC.

J is TRBJ2-5 and V is TRBV5-1; TRBD2 agrees at 10 bases. The CDR3 extends over 15 amino acids. V was pared by 1 base and J by 5 bases, with 5 bases of the junction left unmatched. Germline V gene lookup returns CDR1 SGHRS and CDR2 YFSETQ. This chain's CDR3 is CASSLTSGEGETQYF. In DNA form, the CDR3 reads TGCGCCAGCAGCTTGACTAGCGGGGAGGGGGAGACCCAGTACTTC.